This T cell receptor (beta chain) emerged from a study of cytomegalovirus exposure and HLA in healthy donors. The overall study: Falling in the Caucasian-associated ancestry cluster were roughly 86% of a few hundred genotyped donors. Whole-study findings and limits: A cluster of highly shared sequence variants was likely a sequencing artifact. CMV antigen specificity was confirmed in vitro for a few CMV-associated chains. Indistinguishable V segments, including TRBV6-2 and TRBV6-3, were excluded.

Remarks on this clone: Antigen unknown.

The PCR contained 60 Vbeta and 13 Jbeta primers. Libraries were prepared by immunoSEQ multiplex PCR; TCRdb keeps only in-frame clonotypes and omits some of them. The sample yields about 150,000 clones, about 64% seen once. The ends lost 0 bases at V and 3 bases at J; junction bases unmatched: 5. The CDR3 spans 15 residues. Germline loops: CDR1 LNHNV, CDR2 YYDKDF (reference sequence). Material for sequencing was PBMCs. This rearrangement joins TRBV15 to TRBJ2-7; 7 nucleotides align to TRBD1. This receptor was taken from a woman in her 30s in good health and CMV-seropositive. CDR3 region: CATSRDGGQFYEQYF. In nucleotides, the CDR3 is TGTGCCACCAGCAGAGATGGGGGACAGTTCTACGAGCAGTACTTC. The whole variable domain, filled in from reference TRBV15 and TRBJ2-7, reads DAMVIQNPRYQVTQFGKPVTLSCSQTLNHNVMYWYQQKSSQAPKLLFHYYDKDFNNEADTPDNFQSRRPNTSFCFLDIRSPGLGDTAMYLCATSRDGGQFYEQYFGPGTRLTVT.